The 18 T cell receptor beta chains reported below all come from one sample, sequenced in a study of shared clonotypes between healthy human individuals (dated by TCRdb to 2019 to 2021). Library preparation employed the immunoSEQ multiplex PCR assay. Imported from immuneACCESS, the table was reduced by TCRdb to in-frame sequences with V and J called. These copies leave out some clones; in studies compared against another copy, an unresolved V gene accounts for under half, and the cause of the remainder is not known. Within this sample are around 700,000 clones, with 72% of them counted one time only. 1.8% of the sample belongs to the ten largest clones. Sequencing was carried out using memory CD4+ T cells sorted from blood. The cell subset or site label corresponds to: CD45RA-negative fraction. Receptors were obtained from a woman in her twenties or thirties in good health.

In this sample, this clone turned up once. The chain couples TRBV10-3 to TRBJ2-3; maybe TRBD1 (6 bases). CDR3 length: 13 residues. Trimming took 7 bases from V and 1 from J, leaving 9 bases between them. Germline-derived CDR1 and CDR2 are ENHRY and SYGVKD. CDR3 nucleotides: TGTGCCATCAATCCAGGGGGCACAGATACGCAGTATTTT. It translates to CAINPGGTDTQYF.

The V gene is TRBV28, the J gene TRBJ2-2; 10 nucleotides align to TRBD2. This CDR3 has 16 residues. Germline assignment: CDR1 MDHEN and CDR2 SYDVKM. The V segment lost 4 bases and the J segment 4 bases; nucleotides outside the gene matches: 6. The CDR3 DNA is TGTGCCAGCAGTTCGAGCGGGAGGGCTCCCACCGGGGAGCTGTTTTTT. It yields the protein CASSSSGRAPTGELFF. The full variable domain, in which reference TRBV28 and TRBJ2-2 provide the parts outside the CDR3, is DVKVTQSSRYLVKRTGEKVFLECVQDMDHENMFWYRQDPGLGLRLIYFSYDVKMKEKGDIPEGYSVSREKKERFSLILESASTNQTSMYLCASSSSGRAPTGELFFGEGSRLTVL.

The rearrangement uses TRBV6-5 and TRBJ2-2; D may be TRBD1 (8 bases). Trimming cost V 7 bases and J 5 bases, with 17 bases left between them. Germline CDR1 and CDR2: MNHEY and SVGAGI. The CDR3 length is 15 residues. CDR3 sequence reads: CASTTTGGVTGELFF. DNA for the CDR3: TGTGCCAGCACCACCACAGGGGGGGTGACCGGGGAGCTGTTTTTT.

This clone was detected many times. The CDR3 DNA reads as TGTGCCAGCAGCCGACTCAGCTCCTACAATGAGCAGTTCTTC. Encoded protein: CASSRLSSYNEQFF. The chain uses TRBV7-9 and TRBJ2-1; no firm D call. Germline V gene lookup returns CDR1 SEHNR and CDR2 FQNEAQ (reference sequence). V dropped 5 bases and J dropped 0 bases, with 8 bases sitting between them. CDR3 length equals 14 residues.

This rearrangement joins TRBV21-1 to TRBJ2-3; TRBD1, the table's D call, lacks a check against the DNA. TRBV21-1 is labeled a pseudogene. This CDR3 spans 17 amino acids. The CDR3 spells CASSKGEGAPSTDTQYF. The DNA for the CDR3 is TGTGCCAGCAGCAAAGGAGAGGGGGCTCCTAGCACAGATACGCAGTATTTT.

The rearrangement links TRBV25-1 to TRBJ2-7, with 8 nucleotides matching TRBD1. V shed 3 bases, J shed 5 bases, and the junction held 6 bases outside the gene matches. Germline V gene data show CDR1 as MGHDK and CDR2 as SYGVNS. The CDR3 contains 14 residues. The CDR3 DNA follows: TGTGCCAGCAGTGAGGCCAGGGGGCGCGACGAGCAGTACTTC. This translates into CASSEARGRDEQYF.

The chain combines TRBV7-9 with TRBJ2-3; TRBD2 matches 12 bases. Germline V CDR1 and CDR2: SEHNR, FQNEAQ (reference sequence). This CDR3 region has 15 residues. J was trimmed by 6 bases and V by 5 bases; bases with no gene match: 6. CDR3 protein: CASSLTSGRSDTQYF. The CDR3 DNA reads TGTGCCAGCAGCCTGACTAGCGGGAGATCGGATACGCAGTATTTT.

The chain has TRBV7-8 and TRBJ2-5, with 8 bases matching TRBD1. V gave up 1 base and J gave up 4 bases; unmatched junction bases: 2. The CDR3 has 14 residues. Germline lookup yields CDR1 SGHVS and CDR2 FQNEAQ. The CDR3 DNA follows: TGTGCCAGCAGCTTAGATGGGACAGGAGAGACCCAGTACTTC. Protein: CASSLDGTGETQYF.

This clone appeared a few times. The chain is built from TRBV19 and TRBJ1-2; D remains unclear. The CDR3 spans 13 residues. V was pared by 0 bases and J by 9 bases, with 11 bases between. Looked up from germline, CDR1 is LNHDA and CDR2 is SQIVND (reference sequence). CDR3 in DNA: TGTGCCAGTAGTATAGATACGAGCCCTCGCTACACCTTC. Residues: CASSIDTSPRYTF. Based on the CDR3 plus reference TRBV19 and TRBJ1-2, the full variable domain is DGGITQSPKYLFRKEGQNVTLSCEQNLNHDAMYWYRQDPGQGLRLIYYSQIVNDFQKGDIAEGYSVSREKKESFPLTVTSAQKNPTAFYLCASSIDTSPRYTFGSGTRLTVV.

V and J are TRBV10-2 and TRBJ1-5; no clear D gene. Trimming removed 8 bases from V and 7 bases from J, with 15 bases in between. Looked up from germline, CDR1 is WSHSY and CDR2 is SAAADI. This CDR3 has 13 residues. The CDR3 reads CASAEEGSQPQHF. The CDR3 DNA reads TGCGCCAGCGCTGAGGAGGGTAGCCAGCCCCAGCATTTT.

V usage is TRBV7-2 and J usage is TRBJ2-1, with TRBD2 matching over 12 bases. In germline, CDR1 is SGHTA, CDR2 FQGNSA. The CDR3 is 16 residues long. The junction had 9 bases not matched to a gene; V was cut back by 4 bases and J by 8 bases. The CDR3 reads CASSSQLAGGSHEQFF. The CDR3 nucleotides read TGTGCCAGCAGCTCCCAGCTAGCGGGAGGGAGCCATGAGCAGTTCTTC. The entire variable domain, with the rest obtained from reference TRBV7-2 and TRBJ2-1, is as follows: GAGVSQSPSNKVTEKGKDVELRCDPISGHTALYWYRQSLGQGLEFLIYFQGNSAPDKSGLPSDRFSAERTGGSVSTLTIQRTQQEDSAVYLCASSSQLAGGSHEQFFGPGTRLTVL.

The chain recombines TRBV6-5 with TRBJ1-2; 8 bases match TRBD1. Trimming cost V 6 bases and J 7 bases; bases outside gene matches: 10. Germline V gives CDR1 MNHEY, CDR2 SVGAGI. This CDR3 comprises 14 residues. The CDR3 reads CASSTHGQGGGYTF. DNA for the CDR3: TGTGCCAGCAGCACTCACGGACAGGGTGGTGGCTACACCTTC.

The J gene is TRBJ2-1, the V gene TRBV4-1; 7 nucleotides line up with TRBD2. Losses at the gene ends were 2 bases for V and 9 bases for J; bases not matched to a gene: 13. CDR3 size: 16 residues. Germline V gene data show CDR1 as MGHRA and CDR2 as YSYEKL. The DNA of the CDR3 is TGCGCCAGCAGCCAAAGGTCTAGTAGAAGGGAGGGTGAGCAGTTCTTC. Its protein product is CASSQRSSRREGEQFF.

This clone has only a few counts. This rearrangement joins TRBV7-8 to TRBJ1-3, with 7 nucleotides matching TRBD1. Germline V gives CDR1 SGHVS, CDR2 FQNEAQ. Trimming cost V 5 bases and J 4 bases; bases outside gene matches: 2. CDR3 length: 13 amino acids. The CDR3 region is CASSLDRGNTIYF. CDR3 DNA sequence: TGTGCCAGCAGCCTGGACAGGGGAAACACCATATATTTT.

V usage is TRBV7-2 and J usage is TRBJ1-5; D gene ambiguous. V was clipped by 2 bases and J by 5 bases, with 7 bases between them. Germline V CDR1 and CDR2: SGHTA, FQGNSA. The CDR3 covers 13 residues. For the CDR3, the DNA is TGTGCCAGCAGCTTACTCAGGTATCAGCCCCAGCATTTT. Translation gives CASSLLRYQPQHF.

The chain uses TRBV29-1 and TRBJ2-3, with D perhaps being TRBD1 or TRBD2 (6 bases each). The germline CDR1 and CDR2 sequences are SQVTM and ANQGSEA. The CDR3 runs to 13 residues. The V end was cut by 6 bases, the J end by 0 bases, with 10 bases between. The CDR3 DNA follows: TGCAGCGTGACGGGGGCAAGCACAGATACGCAGTATTTT. Protein sequence: CSVTGASTDTQYF.

The chain combines TRBV16 with TRBJ1-2, with 7 bases identical to TRBD1. This CDR3 is built from 15 residues. Germline trimming cut 0 bases from V and 4 bases from J; bases unmatched to any gene: 5. CDR1 and CDR2 (germline): KGHSY, FQNENV. CDR3 loop: CASSQSGWDSYGYTF. The CDR3 DNA sequence: TGTGCCAGCAGCCAATCAGGATGGGACAGCTATGGCTACACCTTC.

This clone has a single count. V gene TRBV6-1 combines with J gene TRBJ1-5; D gene ambiguous. Between the trimmed V and J ends, which lost 7 bases and 0 bases, there was a span of 10 bases. The CDR3 totals 14 residues. Per germline, CDR1 MNHNS and CDR2 SASEGT. CDR3 protein: CASNSQDSNQPQHF. The CDR3 nucleotides are TGTGCCAGCAACTCCCAGGATAGCAATCAGCCCCAGCATTTT.